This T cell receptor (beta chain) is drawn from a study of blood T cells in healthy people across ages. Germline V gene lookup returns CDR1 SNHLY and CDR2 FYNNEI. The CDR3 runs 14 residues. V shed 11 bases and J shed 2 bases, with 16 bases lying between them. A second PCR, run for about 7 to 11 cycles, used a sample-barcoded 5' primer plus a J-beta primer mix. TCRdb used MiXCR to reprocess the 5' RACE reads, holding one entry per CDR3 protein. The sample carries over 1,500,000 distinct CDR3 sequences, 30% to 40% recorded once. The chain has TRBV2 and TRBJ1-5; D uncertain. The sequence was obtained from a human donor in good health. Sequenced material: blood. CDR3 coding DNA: TGTGCCTCCTGCCGGGAGGGTGGCAATCAGCCCCAGCATTTT. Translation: CASCREGGNQPQHF.